Listed below are T cell receptor beta chains from one sample, sequenced in a study of T cell repertoires in cytomegalovirus infection. These receptors' antigens are unknown. MiXCR, applied by TCRdb to the reads, yields one record per CDR3 protein. Here the sample spans 310,000 or so distinct CDR3 sequences, roughly 25% being singletons. This material consisted of cultured PBMCs, taken from culture after CMV antigen stimulation. These receptors all stem from a human donor in good health (CMV status not recorded). Some clones in this sample may be carry-over from other donors' samples. Each CDR3 is given with its conserved first and last residue. The D gene is left open where the match is weak. A row's size may be missing; if present it is once, few, many or a size class.

J,D,size,V,CDR3,DNA
TRBJ2-1,TRBD2,NA,TRBV6-4,CASSVAGGVGQFF,TGTGCCAGCAGTGTTGCGGGAGGAGTGGGGCAGTTCTTC
TRBJ1-6,TRBD1,few,TRBV7-2,CASSLGGQGLSPLHF,TGTGCCAGCAGCTTAGGTGGACAGGGCCTATCACCCCTCCACTTT
TRBJ2-5,NA,NA,TRBV5-4,CASSSGAQNAGETQYF,TGTGCCAGCAGCTCCGGAGCTCAAAATGCCGGAGAGACCCAGTACTTC
TRBJ2-3,NA,many,TRBV7-2,CASSRGLSTDTQYF,TGTGCCAGCAGCCGGGGGCTGAGCACAGATACGCAGTATTTT
TRBJ2-1,TRBD2,NA,TRBV5-1,CASSIGLAGVQFF,TGCGCCAGCAGCATCGGACTAGCGGGAGTGCAGTTCTTC
TRBJ1-4,TRBD1,many,TRBV7-2,CASSSATGLGWGKLFF,TGTGCCAGCAGCTCCGCGACAGGGCTGGGGTGGGGAAAACTGTTTTTT
TRBJ2-5,TRBD2,few,TRBV7-6,CASSFTSGIHPFQETQYF,TGTGCCAGCAGCTTCACTAGCGGGATACACCCCTTTCAAGAGACCCAGTACTTC
TRBJ2-1,TRBD2,few,TRBV7-2,CASSSVPGLAGGPSAWQFF,TGTGCCAGCAGCTCCGTCCCGGGACTAGCGGGAGGGCCCTCGGCGTGGCAGTTCTTC
TRBJ2-1,TRBD1,NA,TRBV6-6,CALRDSPTYNEQFF,TGTGCCCTCCGGGACAGTCCAACTTACAATGAGCAGTTCTTC
TRBJ2-1,TRBD2,NA,TRBV20-1,CSATTSGRANEQFF,TGCAGTGCCACGACTAGCGGGAGGGCGAATGAGCAGTTCTTC
TRBJ2-7,NA,NA,TRBV6-2/TRBV6-3,CASTKSSVRAYEQYF,TGTGCCAGCACTAAAAGTAGCGTGCGCGCCTACGAGCAGTACTTC
TRBJ2-5,NA,many,TRBV7-2,CASSLARHSKGGETQYF,TGTGCCAGCAGCTTAGCGCGGCACTCTAAGGGGGGGGAGACCCAGTACTTC
TRBJ2-2,NA,NA,TRBV7-6,CASSLVAYPTRAPNTGELFF,TGTGCTAGCAGCTTAGTGGCTTACCCGACTAGAGCTCCGAACACCGGGGAGCTGTTTTTT
TRBJ1-2,NA,NA,TRBV25-1,CASSEFGGYGYTF,TGTGCCAGCAGTGAATTTGGGGGGTATGGCTACACCTTC
TRBJ2-1,NA,few,TRBV11-2,CASSSDQRGLHNEQFF,TGTGCCAGCAGCTCAGATCAACGGGGGCTCCACAATGAGCAGTTCTTC
TRBJ1-1,NA,NA,TRBV7-9,CASSLAVKNTEAFF,TGTGCCAGCAGCTTAGCGGTCAAGAACACTGAAGCTTTCTTT
TRBJ2-3,NA,many,TRBV7-9,CASSLDRWTDTQYF,TGTGCCAGCAGCTTAGACAGGTGGACAGATACGCAGTATTTT
TRBJ1-1,NA,NA,TRBV11-2,CASSPHVMNTEAFF,TGTGCCAGCAGCCCGCACGTTATGAACACTGAAGCTTTCTTT
TRBJ2-7,NA,NA,TRBV29-1,CSVEDPPGTYEQYF,TGCAGCGTTGAAGACCCCCCTGGGACCTACGAGCAGTACTTC
TRBJ2-3,TRBD2,many,TRBV6-2/TRBV6-3,CASSYSTGSGSSDTQYF,TGTGCCAGCAGTTACTCGACGGGTAGCGGGAGTTCAGATACGCAGTATTTT
TRBJ2-1,TRBD2,NA,TRBV20-1,CSARESAGVGEQFF,TGCAGTGCTAGAGAGAGTGCGGGGGTGGGGGAGCAGTTCTTC
TRBJ1-5,NA,few,TRBV23-1,CASSGADSIGNQPQHF,TGCGCCAGCAGTGGCGCGGACTCCATCGGCAATCAGCCCCAGCATTTT
TRBJ1-1,NA,NA,TRBV12-5,CASAQWNTEAFF,TGTGCTAGTGCCCAGTGGAACACTGAAGCTTTCTTT
TRBJ2-5,TRBD1,few,TRBV7-9,CASRTGVQETQYF,TGTGCCAGCAGAACAGGGGTACAGGAGACCCAGTACTTC
TRBJ2-5,NA,few,TRBV19,CASSIGNSKETQYF,TGTGCCAGTAGTATAGGGAATAGTAAAGAGACCCAGTACTTC
TRBJ2-7,NA,NA,TRBV4-1,CASSQPMGYEQYF,TGCGCCAGCAGCCAACCGATGGGTTACGAGCAGTACTTC
TRBJ1-5,NA,once,TRBV2,CASSNGQRDQPQHF,TGTGCCAGCAGCAACGGACAGAGGGACCAGCCCCAGCATTTT
TRBJ2-1,TRBD2,NA,TRBV7-9,CASSLRPGTSIEQFF,TGTGCCAGCAGCTTAAGACCCGGGACTAGTATTGAGCAGTTCTTC
TRBJ2-5,NA,many,TRBV28,CASSPRGAEVTQYF,TGTGCCAGCAGTCCCCGCGGGGCCGAGGTGACCCAGTACTTC
TRBJ2-2,NA,many,TRBV7-2,CASSPPAVGRELFF,TGTGCCAGCAGCCCCCCGGCGGTGGGCCGGGAGCTGTTTTTT
TRBJ1-2,NA,few,TRBV7-2,CASSLGTVKGGYGYTF,TGTGCCAGCAGCTTAGGCACAGTAAAGGGAGGCTATGGCTACACCTTC
TRBJ2-1,TRBD2,NA,TRBV6-1,CASSFSGRGNEQFF,TGTGCCAGCAGTTTTAGCGGGAGAGGGAATGAGCAGTTCTTC
TRBJ2-7,NA,few,TRBV7-9,CASSASRVAEQYF,TGTGCCAGCAGCGCGAGTCGGGTGGCCGAGCAGTACTTC
TRBJ2-7,NA,few,TRBV6-6,CASSPLTGFRWEQYF,TGTGCCAGCAGTCCCCTTACAGGGTTCAGGTGGGAGCAGTACTTC
TRBJ2-4,TRBD1,few,TRBV6-5,CATKGADIQYF,TGTGCCACCAAGGGGGCGGACATTCAGTACTTC
TRBJ1-1,TRBD1,many,TRBV7-3,CASSTQGGTEAFF,TGTGCCAGCAGCACACAGGGGGGGACTGAAGCTTTCTTT
TRBJ1-1,NA,many,TRBV9,CASSEGPNTEAFF,TGTGCCAGCAGCGAGGGCCCGAACACTGAAGCTTTCTTT
TRBJ1-1,TRBD1,NA,TRBV6-6,CASIKRPGQRTLNTEAFF,TGTGCCAGCATCAAGAGACCGGGACAGCGAACTTTGAACACTGAAGCTTTCTTT
TRBJ2-3,TRBD2,many,TRBV7-9,CASSLTGLASDTQYF,TGTGCCAGCAGCTTAACGGGACTAGCGTCAGATACGCAGTATTTT
TRBJ2-1,TRBD2,once,TRBV5-4,CASSLVPGLGEQFF,TGTGCCAGCAGCTTAGTCCCGGGACTAGGTGAGCAGTTCTTC
TRBJ2-5,TRBD1,few,TRBV6-1,CASSPMDRDQETQYF,TGTGCCAGCAGTCCTATGGACAGGGACCAAGAGACCCAGTACTTC
TRBJ2-1,TRBD2,few,TRBV4-3,CASSQGKGGRPYNEQFF,TGCGCCAGCAGCCAAGGTAAAGGCGGGAGGCCCTACAATGAGCAGTTCTTC
TRBJ2-1,TRBD2,NA,TRBV28,CASSLLGLDQFF,TGTGCCAGCAGTTTACTCGGACTAGATCAGTTCTTC